The sequence of this TCR beta chain was determined in a study of blood T cell repertoires in COVID-19. The assay was immunoSEQ multiplex PCR, and TCRdb's table has in-frame clones only and misses some. The table shows approximately 350,000 clones, with less than 90% occurring only once. The CDR3 is made up of 15 amino acids. CDR1 is MNHEY, CDR2 SVGAGI, per germline. V lost 2 bases, J lost 0 bases, and 10 bases lay in between. The chain links TRBV6-5 to TRBJ1-2; no firm D call. This receptor was taken from a woman aged 50 to 60 who had recovered from COVID-19. The sample comprised PBMCs or T cells enriched from blood (not recorded which). The CDR3 is CASSYGRLTNYGYTF. In nucleotides, the CDR3 is TGTGCCAGCAGTTACGGGAGGCTGACTAACTATGGCTACACCTTC.